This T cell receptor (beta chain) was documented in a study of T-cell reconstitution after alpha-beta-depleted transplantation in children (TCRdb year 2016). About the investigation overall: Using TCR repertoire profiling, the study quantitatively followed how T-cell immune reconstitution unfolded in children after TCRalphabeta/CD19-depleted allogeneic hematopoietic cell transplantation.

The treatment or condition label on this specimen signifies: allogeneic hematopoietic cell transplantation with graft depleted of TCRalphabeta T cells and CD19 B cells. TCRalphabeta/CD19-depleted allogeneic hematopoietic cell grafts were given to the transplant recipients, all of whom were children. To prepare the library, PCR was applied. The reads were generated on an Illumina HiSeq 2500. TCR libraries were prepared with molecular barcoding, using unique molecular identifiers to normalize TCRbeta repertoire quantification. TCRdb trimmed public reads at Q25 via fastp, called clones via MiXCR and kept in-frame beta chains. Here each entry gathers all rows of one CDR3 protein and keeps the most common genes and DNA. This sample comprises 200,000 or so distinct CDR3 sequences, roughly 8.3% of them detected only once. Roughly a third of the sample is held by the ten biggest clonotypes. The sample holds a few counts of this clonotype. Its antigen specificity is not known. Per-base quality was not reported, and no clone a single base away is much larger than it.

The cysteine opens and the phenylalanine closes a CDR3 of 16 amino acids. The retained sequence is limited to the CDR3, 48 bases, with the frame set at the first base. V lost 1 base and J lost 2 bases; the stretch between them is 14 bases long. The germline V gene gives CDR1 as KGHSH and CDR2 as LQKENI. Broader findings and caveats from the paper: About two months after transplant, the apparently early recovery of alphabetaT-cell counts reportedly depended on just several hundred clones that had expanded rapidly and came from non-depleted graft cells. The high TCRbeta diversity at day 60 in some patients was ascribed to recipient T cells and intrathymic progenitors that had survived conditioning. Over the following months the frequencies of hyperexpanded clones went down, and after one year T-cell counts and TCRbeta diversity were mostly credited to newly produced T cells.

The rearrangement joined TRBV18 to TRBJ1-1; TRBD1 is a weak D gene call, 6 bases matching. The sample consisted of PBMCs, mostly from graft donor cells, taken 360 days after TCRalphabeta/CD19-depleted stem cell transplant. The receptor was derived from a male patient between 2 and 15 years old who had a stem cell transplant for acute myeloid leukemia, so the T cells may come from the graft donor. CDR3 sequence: CASSPLGTIHNTEAFF. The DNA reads TGTGCCAGCTCACCACTAGGGACAATTCACAACACTGAAGCTTTCTTT.